A single sample is the source of the 4 T cell receptor beta chains below, sequenced in a study of blood T cell repertoires in COVID-19. Measured with immunoSEQ multiplex PCR; TCRdb has only the in-frame clones, and not every one. The sample has 170,000 or so clones, 85% to 90% seen once. Sequenced input: PBMCs or T cells enriched from blood (not recorded which). The receptors were gathered from a man between 40 and 49 years old who had recovered from COVID-19.

The CDR3, as DNA: TGTGCCAGCAGCTCCGCCGCAGGGGATTATGGCTACACCTTC. This encodes CASSSAAGDYGYTF. V usage is TRBV5-4 and J usage is TRBJ1-2; TRBD1 is a possible D gene (6 bases). V was cut by 3 bases and J by 5 bases, with 14 bases left in between. Germline lookup yields CDR1 SGHNT and CDR2 YYREEE (reference sequence). The CDR3 spans 14 residues.

The rearrangement uses TRBV7-2 and TRBJ1-1; D is perhaps TRBD1 (5 bases). Trimming removed 0 bases from V and 0 bases from J, with 11 bases in between. From germline, CDR1 is SGHTA and CDR2 FQGNSA. The CDR3 extends over 16 amino acids. The CDR3 DNA follows: TGTGCCAGCAGCTTAGCTAATGGGGCGGTGAACACTGAAGCTTTCTTT. Residues: CASSLANGAVNTEAFF. Together with reference TRBV7-2 and TRBJ1-1, the CDR3 gives the full variable domain: GAGVSQSPSNKVTEKGKDVELRCDPISGHTALYWYRQSLGQGLEFLIYFQGNSAPDKSGLPSDRFSAERTGGSVSTLTIQRTQQEDSAVYLCASSLANGAVNTEAFFGQGTRLTVV.

The rearrangement joins TRBV7-9 to TRBJ2-7, with TRBD2 matching over 13 bases. Germline assignment: CDR1 SEHNR and CDR2 FQNEAQ (reference sequence). The CDR3 runs to 16 residues. The ends lost 1 base at V and 5 bases at J; junction bases unmatched: 5. Here the CDR3 reads CASSLGLLAGGDEQYF. CDR3 nucleotides: TGTGCCAGCAGCTTAGGTCTACTAGCGGGAGGGGACGAGCAGTACTTC. The full variable domain, its missing parts supplied by reference TRBV7-9 and TRBJ2-7, is DTGVSQNPRHKITKRGQNVTFRCDPISEHNRLYWYRQTLGQGPEFLTYFQNEAQLEKSRLLSDRFSAERPKGSFSTLEIQRTEQGDSAMYLCASSLGLLAGGDEQYFGPGTRLTVT.

This sequence joins TRBV7-2 and TRBJ2-5, with TRBD2 as a possible D gene (6 bases). This CDR3 contains 12 residues. With 0 bases removed from V and 7 bases from J, the gap between germline ends came to 6 bases. Per the germline V gene, CDR1 is SGHTA and CDR2 is FQGNSA. CDR3 loop: CASSLAGGTQYF. In DNA, the CDR3 is TGTGCCAGCAGCTTAGCGGGAGGGACCCAGTACTTC.